These 18 T cell receptor beta chains originate from one sample sequenced in a study of control samples from healthy donors and cancer patients. Libraries were prepared by immunoSEQ multiplex PCR; TCRdb keeps only in-frame clonotypes and omits some of them. The profile shows about 52,000 clones, over 85% of them singletons. Sequencing was carried out using blood. These receptors were obtained from a man between 25 and 39 years old in good health.

The chain has TRBV6-5 and TRBJ2-3, with D maybe TRBD2 (6 bases). The CDR3 contains 14 residues. Germline CDR1 reads MNHEY; CDR2 reads SVGAGI. Trimming removed 1 base from V and 6 bases from J, with 11 bases in between. The CDR3 DNA follows: TGTGCCAGCAGTTACTTACTTGGGGGGGATACGCAGTATTTT. It yields the protein CASSYLLGGDTQYF.

This clone was seen once. The chain is built from TRBV9 and TRBJ2-1; 10 bases are a match to TRBD2. CDR1 is SGDLS, CDR2 YYNGEE, per germline. This CDR3 has 18 amino acids. J gave up 4 bases and V 0 bases, and 10 bases lay outside the gene matches. The CDR3 loop reads CASSVAGSTSGEYNEQFF. The CDR3 nucleotides are TGTGCCAGCAGCGTAGCAGGCAGCACTAGCGGGGAATACAATGAGCAGTTCTTC. The full variable domain, with the rest looked up from reference TRBV9 and TRBJ2-1, is DSGVTQTPKHLITATGQRVTLRCSPRSGDLSVYWYQQSLDQGLQFLIQYYNGEERAKGNILERFSAQQFPDLHSELNLSSLELGDSALYFCASSVAGSTSGEYNEQFFGPGTRLTVL.

The chain has TRBV5-4 and TRBJ2-4, with TRBD2 as a possible D gene (6 bases). Germline CDR1 and CDR2: SGHNT and YYREEE (reference sequence). The CDR3 runs to 18 residues. V lost 3 bases and J 3 bases, leaving 22 bases between the germline ends. CDR3 in amino acids: CASSSEFTGAYDKNIQYF. The CDR3 DNA is TGTGCCAGCAGCTCTGAATTTACGGGAGCCTATGACAAAAACATTCAGTACTTC. The variable domain in full, with the rest retrieved from reference TRBV5-4 and TRBJ2-4, is ETGVTQSPTHLIKTRGQQVTLRCSSQSGHNTVSWYQQALGQGPQFIFQYYREEENGRGNFPPRFSGLQFPNYSSELNVNALELDDSALYLCASSSEFTGAYDKNIQYFGAGTRLSVL.

The V call is TRBV5-1, the J call TRBJ1-1, with D possibly TRBD1 on 6 matching bases. CDR1 is SGHRS and CDR2 is YFSETQ in the germline V gene. The V end was cut by 3 bases, the J end by 0 bases, with 9 bases between. This CDR3 spans 14 amino acids. DNA of the CDR3: TGCGCCAGCAGCTCTCAGGGGATGAACACTGAAGCTTTCTTT. It translates to CASSSQGMNTEAFF.

The rearrangement uses TRBV9 and TRBJ2-2, with D maybe TRBD2 (6 bases). Germline CDR1 SGDLS, CDR2 YYNGEE. The CDR3 loop spans 15 amino acids. V was shortened by 0 bases and J by 4 bases, with 10 bases between the two germline ends. CDR3 bases: TGTGCCAGCAGCGTAGGTGGAGGGCGCACCGGGGAGCTGTTTTTT. This sequence encodes CASSVGGGRTGELFF. The full variable domain, its missing parts supplied by reference TRBV9 and TRBJ2-2, is DSGVTQTPKHLITATGQRVTLRCSPRSGDLSVYWYQQSLDQGLQFLIQYYNGEERAKGNILERFSAQQFPDLHSELNLSSLELGDSALYFCASSVGGGRTGELFFGEGSRLTVL.

The chain links TRBV7-2 to TRBJ2-5, with TRBD2 matching over 10 bases. The CDR3 runs to 15 residues. CDR1 and CDR2 from the germline V gene are SGHTA and FQGNSA. J was trimmed by 5 bases and V by 4 bases; bases with no gene match: 7. The CDR3 here is CASSSSSGSYETQYF. CDR3 nucleotides: TGTGCCAGCAGCTCATCTAGCGGGAGCTACGAGACCCAGTACTTC.

This chain links TRBV10-3 with TRBJ2-5; TRBD2 matches at 10 bases. Trimming cost V 0 bases and J 2 bases; bases outside gene matches: 3. This CDR3 comprises 16 residues. Germline-derived CDR1 and CDR2 are ENHRY and SYGVKD. The CDR3 nucleotides read TGTGCCATCAGTGAGTCCGCGACTAGCGGGCAAGAGACCCAGTACTTC. Amino acids: CAISESATSGQETQYF.

The rearrangement joins TRBV28 to TRBJ1-5; D gene uncertain. Trimming took 6 bases from V and 3 from J, leaving 12 bases between them. CDR3 length: 14 residues. The germline gives CDR1 MDHEN, CDR2 SYDVKM. CDR3 sequence (DNA): TGTGCCAGCAGCCCGCTAGGGAACAATCAGCCCCAGCATTTT. As protein: CASSPLGNNQPQHF.

This clone is a singleton in its sample. The chain combines TRBV5-1 with TRBJ1-2, with 11 positions matching TRBD1. In germline, CDR1 is SGHRS, CDR2 YFSETQ. Unmatched junction bases numbered 8, after V lost 2 bases and J lost 8 bases. The CDR3 is 15 amino acids. CDR3 residues: CASSFTGQGARGYTF. The CDR3 nucleotides are TGCGCCAGCAGCTTCACCGGACAGGGGGCGCGGGGCTACACCTTC.

The gene calls are TRBV11-3 and TRBJ2-2; D is unresolved. The CDR3 covers 16 residues. The germline V gene encodes CDR1 SGHNT and CDR2 YENEEA. The V end lost 3 bases, the J end lost 4 bases, and 15 bases lay between the germline ends. CDR3 nucleotides: TGTGCCAGCAGCTTGACCCGACTGAGCAGCACCGGGGAGCTGTTTTTT. It specifies CASSLTRLSSTGELFF.

This clone was seen once. The chain links TRBV24-1 to TRBJ2-3; D is unclear. This CDR3 spans 13 amino acids. Germline CDR1 reads KGHDR; CDR2 reads SFDVKD. V was shortened by 4 bases and J by 7 bases, with 11 bases between the two germline ends. Written as DNA, the CDR3 is TGTGCCACCAGTGAGGGTAGCCCAAATACGCAGTATTTT. Its translation: CATSEGSPNTQYF.

The CDR3 sequence: CASSLAAATNEKLFF. The CDR3 nucleotides are TGTGCCAGCAGTTTAGCTGCTGCAACTAATGAAAAACTGTTTTTT. The chain is built from TRBV28 and TRBJ1-4; no definite D call. Per the germline V gene, CDR1 is MDHEN and CDR2 is SYDVKM. The CDR3 is 15 amino acids. Deletions cut 2 bases from V and 0 bases from J, with 7 bases between.

J is TRBJ2-2 and V is TRBV5-1; D unclear. CDR3 size: 14 residues. V was pared by 0 bases and J by 4 bases, with 7 bases between. Germline V lookup: CDR1 SGHRS, CDR2 YFSETQ. The CDR3 nucleotides read TGCGCCAGCAGCTTGGGCCCTTCCACCGGGGAGCTGTTTTTT. Translated: CASSLGPSTGELFF. The full variable domain, rest sourced from reference TRBV5-1 and TRBJ2-2, is KAGVTQTPRYLIKTRGQQVTLSCSPISGHRSVSWYQQTPGQGLQFLFEYFSETQRNKGNFPGRFSGRQFSNSRSEMNVSTLELGDSALYLCASSLGPSTGELFFGEGSRLTVL.

This chain links TRBV9 with TRBJ1-5, with D tentatively TRBD1 (6 bases). V lost 0 bases and J 5 bases, leaving 21 bases between the germline ends. The CDR3 is 18 amino acids. CDR1 SGDLS and CDR2 YYNGEE come from the germline V gene. CDR3 nucleotides: TGTGCCAGCAGCGTAGAACCTGGGGGGGCAGGGAATCATCAGCCCCAGCATTTT. Translating it yields CASSVEPGGAGNHQPQHF. Based on the CDR3 plus reference TRBV9 and TRBJ1-5, the full variable domain is DSGVTQTPKHLITATGQRVTLRCSPRSGDLSVYWYQQSLDQGLQFLIQYYNGEERAKGNILERFSAQQFPDLHSELNLSSLELGDSALYFCASSVEPGGAGNHQPQHFGDGTRLSIL.

This chain joins TRBV7-9 and TRBJ1-2; 7 bases fit TRBD1. The CDR3 length is 14 residues. V lost 4 bases to trimming and J lost 9 bases; unmatched junction nucleotides: 11. Germline CDR1 and CDR2: SEHNR and FQNEAQ (reference sequence). The CDR3: CASSSPGQLTRYTF. CDR3 coding DNA: TGTGCCAGCAGCTCCCCGGGACAGTTAACACGCTACACCTTC.

The chain carries TRBV24-1 and TRBJ2-1; maybe TRBD2 (5 bases). Trimming cost V 1 base and J 3 bases, with 12 bases left between them. CDR1 and CDR2 from the germline V gene are KGHDR and SFDVKD. The CDR3 is made up of 16 amino acids. CDR3 loop: CATSDFGEPGYNEQFF. The CDR3 bases are TGTGCCACCAGTGATTTTGGGGAGCCCGGCTACAATGAGCAGTTCTTC.

The CDR3 here is CASSAETGVNEKLFF. In DNA, the CDR3 is TGTGCCAGCAGCGCCGAGACAGGGGTTAATGAAAAACTGTTTTTT. This chain uses TRBV9 with TRBJ1-4; TRBD1 aligns across 8 bases. The CDR3 runs 15 residues. Trimming cost V 3 bases and J 4 bases; bases outside gene matches: 5. Germline CDR1 SGDLS, CDR2 YYNGEE.

V usage is TRBV5-4 and J usage is TRBJ2-1, with D unclear. This CDR3 spans 13 amino acids. The germline gives CDR1 SGHNT, CDR2 YYREEE (reference sequence). V lost 5 bases and J 5 bases, leaving 11 bases between the germline ends. CDR3 residues: CASRNTRNNEQFF. The CDR3 region has the DNA TGTGCCAGCAGAAATACACGGAACAATGAGCAGTTCTTC.